Sequencing of this TCR beta chain was carried out in a study of blood T cell repertoires in COVID-19 (dated by TCRdb to 2018 to 2021). As for the study more broadly: Collaborator samples came from the United States, Italy and Spain and covered acute and convalescent phases of COVID-19. The prospective study material was composed of cDNA or gDNA derived from T cells, B-cell-depleted T cells, or PBMCs. Deeply sampled blood TCRbeta repertoires from subjects exposed to, actively infected with, or recovered from COVID-19 were included in the dataset. A freely available public database, intended as a resource for researchers studying the immune response to SARS-CoV-2, is where the repertoires were released. The samples were drawn from the first 160 participants of the ongoing ImmuneRACE study and from 950 to 1,500 subjects provided by 6 global collaborators. The sample metadata nearly always contained a de-identified subject ID, COVID-19 status, age in years and sex. Where available, HLA class I and class II types were taken from metadata supplied by the sample provider and were not determined by assay-based typing. The investigation overall reported the following: How much clinical and demographic metadata was included differed by source and by participant, and the metadata was provided uncurated.

The immunoSEQ Assay, a bias-controlled multiplex PCR, was used to amplify TCRbeta CDR3 regions from genomic DNA. The authors' analysis ran thus. Nucleated cell counts per sample were estimated from amplification of reference gene primers within the assay. To quantify the absolute abundance of each unique TCRbeta CDR3 rearrangement, sequence reads were collapsed and filtered. For each sample, productive Simpson clonality was calculated as the square root of Simpson's diversity index over productive rearrangements. This immuneACCESS table, as held by TCRdb, lists in-frame sequences with V and J called but not all clones. Of the missing ones, under half trace to an unresolved V gene in checked studies; the others have no known cause. The V and J calls and the clone size are those of that table, but D and trimming were determined from the DNA. The sample table shows about 120,000 clones, and around 87% are seen once. The ten largest clonotypes hold around 30% of the sample.

Collaborating institutions collected whole blood in K2EDTA tubes following their own protocols. For TCRbeta analysis, collaborator samples were shipped as frozen whole blood, as isolated PBMCs, or as DNA extracted from either sample type. This clone showed up just once. Which antigen it targets is not known. Base-call qualities are not available, and no considerably larger clone is one nucleotide away. Including the terminal cysteine and phenylalanine, the CDR3 comprises 12 residues. Only the CDR3 region is kept as DNA, spanning 36 bases read in frame from base 1. CDR1 is given as SGHAT and CDR2 as FQNNGV, both from the germline V gene.

The sample taken for sequencing was peripheral blood. The chain couples TRBV11-2 to TRBJ1-5; the D gene is perhaps TRBD1, on 5 matching bases. This receptor was obtained from a man aged 70-80 years with active or convalescent COVID-19. CDR3 reads: CEWGSGSQPQHF. The DNA sequence is TGTGAATGGGGCAGCGGGAGTCAGCCCCAGCATTTT.